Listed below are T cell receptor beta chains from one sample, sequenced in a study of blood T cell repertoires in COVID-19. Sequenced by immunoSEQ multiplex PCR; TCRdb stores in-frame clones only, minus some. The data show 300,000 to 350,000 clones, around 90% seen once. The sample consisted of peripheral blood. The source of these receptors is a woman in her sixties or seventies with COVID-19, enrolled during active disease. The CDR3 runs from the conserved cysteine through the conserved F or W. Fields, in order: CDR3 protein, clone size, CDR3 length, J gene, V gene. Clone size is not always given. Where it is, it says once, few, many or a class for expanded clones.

CDR3: CASSQDTGGLYGYTF
size: NA
length: 15
J: TRBJ1-2
V: TRBV4-1

CDR3: CASSFRSGSYNEQFF
size: NA
length: 15
J: TRBJ2-1
V: TRBV11-3

CDR3: CASRADYRGITDTQYF
size: NA
length: 16
J: TRBJ2-3
V: TRBV7-8

CDR3: CASSPQTGANQPQHF
size: NA
length: 15
J: TRBJ1-5
V: TRBV7-2

CDR3: CASSLDPHRGAGELFF
size: NA
length: 16
J: TRBJ2-2
V: TRBV11-2

CDR3: CASSIDHAGLFF
size: NA
length: 12
J: TRBJ1-4
V: TRBV19

CDR3: CASSLGLINSPLHF
size: NA
length: 14
J: TRBJ1-6
V: TRBV7-2

CDR3: CASSLRDFQPQHF
size: NA
length: 13
J: TRBJ1-5
V: TRBV7-8

CDR3: CASSNSGQTQYF
size: NA
length: 12
J: TRBJ2-5
V: TRBV5-1

CDR3: CASTYGTGRVEKLFF
size: NA
length: 15
J: TRBJ1-4
V: TRBV5-1

CDR3: CASSLGQTYFATNEKLFF
size: NA
length: 18
J: TRBJ1-4
V: TRBV7-9

CDR3: CASSPPGGTGNTIYF
size: once
length: 15
J: TRBJ1-3
V: TRBV18

CDR3: CSVERNEKLFF
size: NA
length: 11
J: TRBJ1-4
V: TRBV29-1

CDR3: CASTLLAGVDNEQFF
size: NA
length: 15
J: TRBJ2-1
V: TRBV11-2

CDR3: CASSSPGLGSQHF
size: NA
length: 13
J: TRBJ1-5
V: TRBV6-5

CDR3: CASSVGVAGGSPLHF
size: once
length: 15
J: TRBJ1-6
V: TRBV9

CDR3: CASSTTGEAFF
size: NA
length: 11
J: TRBJ1-1
V: TRBV6-6

CDR3: CASSLVAGGSNQPQHF
size: NA
length: 16
J: TRBJ1-5
V: TRBV7-2

CDR3: CASSPRPDLGAEAFF
size: once
length: 15
J: TRBJ1-1
V: TRBV18

CDR3: CASSLSGLAGDNYEQYF
size: NA
length: 17
J: TRBJ2-7
V: TRBV4-2

CDR3: CASSLGSPPGTGELFF
size: NA
length: 16
J: TRBJ2-2
V: TRBV5-1

CDR3: CASRNQGLNTEAFF
size: NA
length: 14
J: TRBJ1-1
V: TRBV6-5

CDR3: CASSTRWHRDGELFF
size: NA
length: 15
J: TRBJ2-2
V: TRBV11-2

CDR3: CASSLTGYEQYF
size: once
length: 12
J: TRBJ2-7
V: TRBV3-1/TRBV3-2

CDR3: CASRDRANTEAFF
size: NA
length: 13
J: TRBJ1-1
V: TRBV12-3/TRBV12-4

CDR3: CASKRLQGEGQPQHF
size: NA
length: 15
J: TRBJ1-5
V: TRBV19

CDR3: CASSQPERGGNIQYF
size: NA
length: 15
J: TRBJ2-4
V: TRBV7-2

CDR3: CASSLRQGIYEQYF
size: NA
length: 14
J: TRBJ2-7
V: TRBV5-1

CDR3: CASSLTDEQFF
size: NA
length: 11
J: TRBJ2-1
V: TRBV28

CDR3: CASSPGTDYGYTF
size: NA
length: 13
J: TRBJ1-2
V: TRBV28

CDR3: CASRSILDWDNEQFF
size: NA
length: 15
J: TRBJ2-1
V: TRBV19

CDR3: CASSLDRGHEQYF
size: NA
length: 13
J: TRBJ2-7
V: TRBV5-4

CDR3: CASSLVGAGGYGYTF
size: NA
length: 15
J: TRBJ1-2
V: TRBV7-8

CDR3: CASLSRARGEAFF
size: once
length: 13
J: TRBJ1-1
V: TRBV13

CDR3: CASGRDTQYF
size: NA
length: 10
J: TRBJ2-3
V: TRBV6-5